The 10 T cell receptor beta chains below all came from one sample that was sequenced in a study of control samples from healthy donors and cancer patients. Assay: immunoSEQ multiplex PCR; the TCRdb copy retains only in-frame clones and omits some. Seen here are fewer than 120,000 clones, roughly 88% observed once, and the top ten hold 3.5% to 4.5%. Sequenced material: PBMCs. These receptors all stem from a woman aged 55-70 years with lung cancer.

The rearrangement uses TRBV2 and TRBJ2-4, with 8 bases fitting TRBD2. This CDR3 has 14 residues. Germline assignment: CDR1 SNHLY and CDR2 FYNNEI. The V segment lost 8 bases and the J segment 6 bases; nucleotides outside the gene matches: 9. CDR3 bases: TGTGCCAGCGCAGGGACTAGGGGGGTAAACATTCAGTACTTC. This sequence encodes CASAGTRGVNIQYF.

This chain joins TRBV7-8 and TRBJ1-6; tentative D call: TRBD1 (6 bases). The CDR3 is 14 residues long. Trimming removed 5 bases at V and 6 bases at J, with 11 bases between. The germline gives CDR1 SGHVS, CDR2 FQNEAQ. The CDR3 loop is CASSPQGTNSPLHF. The CDR3 bases are TGTGCCAGCAGCCCCCAGGGGACTAATTCACCCCTCCACTTT.

In its sample, this clone was seen once. The rearrangement uses TRBV10-1 and TRBJ2-7, with D tentatively TRBD1 (6 bases). CDR1 and CDR2 (germline): WNHNN, SYGVQD (reference sequence). Trimming stripped 10 bases from V and 5 bases from J, with 21 bases between. CDR3 length: 14 residues. The DNA for the CDR3 is TGCGCCACCGTACAAACAGGGTTTTCCCACGAGCAGTACTTC. It translates to CATVQTGFSHEQYF.

This clone was counted between two and nine times. V and J are TRBV5-1 and TRBJ2-1; the D gene is possibly TRBD2 (7 bases). V shed 9 bases and J shed 4 bases, with 14 bases lying between them. The CDR3 has 13 residues. Germline CDR1 SGHRS, CDR2 YFSETQ. CDR3 sequence: CATRAGAYNEQFF. The CDR3 bases are TGCGCCACCAGGGCGGGGGCTTACAATGAGCAGTTCTTC.

This rearrangement joins TRBV7-2 to TRBJ2-1; D is unclear. V was pared by 3 bases and J by 5 bases, with 11 bases between. This CDR3 comprises 14 residues. Germline lookup yields CDR1 SGHTA and CDR2 FQGNSA. The CDR3, as DNA: TGTGCCAGCAGCTTGAGAGGTATCGACAATGAGCAGTTCTTC. This encodes CASSLRGIDNEQFF.

This clone occurred once. The V call is TRBV5-1, the J call TRBJ1-4; possibly TRBD1 for D (5 bases). Looked up from germline, CDR1 is SGHRS and CDR2 is YFSETQ. CDR3 length equals 16 residues. V was shortened by 1 base and J by 2 bases, with 12 bases between the two germline ends. CDR3 sequence reads: CASSLSGGTTNEKLFF. The CDR3 DNA reads as TGCGCCAGCAGCTTGTCGGGGGGGACGACTAATGAAAAACTGTTTTTT.

The V and J genes are TRBV28 and TRBJ2-1; a possible D gene is TRBD1 (6 bases). Germline V lookup: CDR1 MDHEN, CDR2 SYDVKM. This CDR3 contains 13 residues. Trimming shortened V by 9 bases and J by 6 bases, and 15 bases separated the two germline ends. CDR3 sequence reads: CASTGQNVNEQFF. DNA of the CDR3: TGTGCCAGTACCGGACAGAACGTCAATGAGCAGTTCTTC.

This rearrangement joins TRBV5-4 to TRBJ1-2; no firm D call. V shed 0 bases and J shed 4 bases, with 13 bases lying between them. Per the germline V gene, CDR1 is SGHNT and CDR2 is YYREEE (reference sequence). The CDR3 contains 15 residues. The CDR3 sequence is CASSLGSARSYGYTF. In nucleotides, the CDR3 is TGTGCCAGCAGCTTGGGAAGCGCCCGGAGCTATGGCTACACCTTC. Looking up the rest from reference TRBV5-4 and TRBJ1-2 gives the full variable domain: ETGVTQSPTHLIKTRGQQVTLRCSSQSGHNTVSWYQQALGQGPQFIFQYYREEENGRGNFPPRFSGLQFPNYSSELNVNALELDDSALYLCASSLGSARSYGYTFGSGTRLTVV.

The V call is TRBV14, the J call TRBJ1-2; no reliable D call. Germline-derived CDR1 and CDR2 are SGHDN and FVKESK. V was cut by 3 bases and J by 7 bases, with 12 bases left in between. The CDR3 has 13 residues. CDR3 nucleotides: TGTGCCAGCAGCCAGGAGGTCCGAGCTGGCTACACCTTC. Residues: CASSQEVRAGYTF. Filled out from reference TRBV14 and TRBJ1-2, the complete variable domain reads EAGVTQFPSHSVIEKGQTVTLRCDPISGHDNLYWYRRVMGKEIKFLLHFVKESKQDESGMPNNRFLAERTGGTYSTLKVQPAELEDSGVYFCASSQEVRAGYTFGSGTRLTVV.

The V gene is TRBV18, the J gene TRBJ1-2; weak D call: TRBD1 (5 bases). V dropped 4 bases and J dropped 4 bases, with 16 bases sitting between them. The germline CDR1 and CDR2 sequences are KGHSH and LQKENI. The CDR3 consists of 15 residues. The CDR3 reads CASSLQQAPSYGYTF. The DNA for the CDR3 is TGTGCCAGCTCACTACAACAGGCGCCTAGCTATGGCTACACCTTC. Complete variable domain (other parts from reference TRBV18 and TRBJ1-2): NAGVMQNPRHLVRRRGQEARLRCSPMKGHSHVYWYRQLPEEGLKFMVYLQKENIIDESGMPKERFSAEFPKEGPSILRIQQVVRGDSAAYFCASSLQQAPSYGYTFGSGTRLTVV.